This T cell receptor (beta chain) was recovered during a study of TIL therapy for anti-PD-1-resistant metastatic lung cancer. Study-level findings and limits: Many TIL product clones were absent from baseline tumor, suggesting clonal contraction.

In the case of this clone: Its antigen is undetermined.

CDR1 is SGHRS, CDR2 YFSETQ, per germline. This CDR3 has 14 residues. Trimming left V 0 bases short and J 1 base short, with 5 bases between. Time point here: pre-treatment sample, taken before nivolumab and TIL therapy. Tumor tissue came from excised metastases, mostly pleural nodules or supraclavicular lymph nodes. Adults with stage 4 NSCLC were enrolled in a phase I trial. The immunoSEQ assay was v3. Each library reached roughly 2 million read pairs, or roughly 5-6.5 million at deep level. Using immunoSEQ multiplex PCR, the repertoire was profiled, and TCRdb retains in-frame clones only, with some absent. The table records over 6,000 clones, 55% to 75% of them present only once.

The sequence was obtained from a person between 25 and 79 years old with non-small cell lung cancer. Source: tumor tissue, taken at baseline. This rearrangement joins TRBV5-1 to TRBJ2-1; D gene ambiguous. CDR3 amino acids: CASSLGASYNEQFF. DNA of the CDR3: TGCGCCAGCAGCTTGGGAGCGTCCTACAATGAGCAGTTCTTC.